This TCR beta chain was found in a study of radiation and T cells in renal cell carcinoma. As to treatment: treatment-naive control, cytoreductive nephrectomy. Sequencing was performed with immunoSEQ multiplex PCR; in TCRdb, only in-frame clones are kept and a portion is missing. The sample shows about 7,900 clones, less than 75% of them seen only once. The sample in question was tumor tissue, obtained from a patient whose treatment was nephrectomy without radiotherapy. This receptor was obtained from a woman between 70 and 85 years old with renal cell carcinoma.

The chain's CDR3 is CASSYPLQGAGGYTF. The CDR3 DNA follows: TGTGCCAGCAGTTACCCGCTACAGGGGGCAGGGGGCTACACCTTC. V gene TRBV6-6 combines with J gene TRBJ1-2; TRBD1 matches 9 bases. Trimming took 2 bases from V and 8 from J; bases not matched to a gene: 9. The CDR3 has 15 residues. Germline-derived CDR1 and CDR2 are MNHNY and SVGAGI (reference sequence).